The 25 T cell receptor beta chains reported below all come from one sample, sequenced in a study of regulatory T cells in long-lasting Graves disease. According to the study, TCR beta libraries were built with iRepertoire HTBI primers and CDR3-region Arm-PCR. TCRdb reprocessed the multiplex PCR reads with MiXCR, giving one entry per CDR3 protein. The sample yields hundreds of thousands of distinct CDR3 sequences, around 19% seen once. The sample's time point: persistent/refractory GD, antithyroid drugs over 5 years with positive TRAb. Preparation of the TCR library used RNA extracted from PBMCs. The starting material was peripheral blood mononuclear cells (PBMCs), obtained when the disease was refractory, from a patient treated with antithyroid drugs. These receptors were taken from a female donor with Graves disease.

This clonotype was detected ten times or more. One junction end disagrees with the germline gene, perhaps due to a read error. V and J are TRBV28 and TRBJ1-2, with unresolved D. The CDR3 extends over 12 amino acids. CDR1 is MDHEN, CDR2 SYDVKM, per germline. CDR3 nucleotide sequence: TGTGCCAGCAGTTTCAACGGGTATGGCTTCACCTTC. Protein product: CASSFNGYGFTF.

Concerning this clonotype itself: One junction end disagrees with the germline gene, perhaps due to a read error. The chain recombines TRBV11-3 with TRBJ2-5; D is ambiguous. Germline V gene lookup returns CDR1 SGHNT and CDR2 YENEEA. The CDR3 is 14 amino acids. CDR3 sequence reads: CASSLPTISETRYF. The CDR3, as DNA: TGTGCCAGCAGCTTACCCACAATTTCAGAGACCCGGTACTTC. Together with reference TRBV11-3 and TRBJ2-5, the CDR3 gives the full variable domain: EAGVVQSPRYKIIEKKQPVAFWCNPISGHNTLYWYLQNLGQGPELLIRYENEEAVDDSQLPKDRFSAERLKGVDSTLKIQPAELGDSAVYLCASSLPTISETRYFGPGTRLLVL.

The count of this clonotype is one. This likely comes from a read error, as the CDR3 has no conserved phenylalanine or tryptophan at its end. The chain recombines TRBV2 with TRBJ1-2; 7 bases line up with TRBD1. Unmatched junction bases numbered 3, after V lost 10 bases and J lost 4 bases. The CDR3 spans 11 residues. Germline loops: CDR1 SNHLY, CDR2 FYNNEI. This CDR3 is CATQGPYGYTS. CDR3 coding DNA: TGTGCCACACAGGGGCCCTATGGCTACACCTCC.

This chain uses TRBV5-4 with TRBJ2-5, with a possible D match to TRBD1 (5 bases). Trimming pared 1 base from V and 5 bases from J, leaving 24 bases between. Germline V gene lookup returns CDR1 SGHNT and CDR2 YYREEE (reference sequence). CDR3 length: 18 residues. CDR3 nucleotide sequence: TGTGCCAGCAGCTTGTGGACCCTGGACACCGGTTTCCGGGAGACCCAGTACTTC. Its protein is CASSLWTLDTGFRETQYF.

In its sample, this clonotype was seen many times. The V gene is TRBV6-5, the J gene TRBJ1-5; possibly TRBD1 for D (6 bases). Germline V lookup: CDR1 MNHEY, CDR2 SVGAGI. The CDR3 runs to 15 residues. Trimming took off 4 bases at V and 2 bases at J, with 12 bases between the two ends. Written as DNA, the CDR3 is TGTGCCAGCAGTTCCAGGGGAATTGGCAATCAGCCCCAGCATTTT. Translation: CASSSRGIGNQPQHF.

A remark on this clonotype: The CDR3 carries no conserved terminal phenylalanine or tryptophan, so it likely arises from a read error. The DNA is left out, because the CDR3 cannot be placed on it with certainty; the CDR3 is given as TCRdb lists it. The chain is built from TRBV29-1 and TRBJ1-2; no check of the table's D call, TRBD1, against the DNA was made. The CDR3 comprises 15 residues, both ends counted. Germline V gives CDR1 SQVTM, CDR2 ANQGSEA. The CDR3 loop is CSVEEGAGGAEGHTL.

This clonotype has a handful of counts. A read error may be the cause here, since a much bigger clone is one base away. This chain joins TRBV6-1 and TRBJ2-5; 8 positions agree with TRBD1. The CDR3 is 13 amino acids. Germline loops: CDR1 MNHNS, CDR2 SASEGT. Germline trimming cut 6 bases from V and 3 bases from J; bases unmatched to any gene: 3. This CDR3 is CASRVQGEETQYF. The DNA for the CDR3 is TGTGCCAGCAGGGTACAGGGGGAAGAGACCCAGTACTTC.

The chain recombines TRBV4-2 with TRBJ1-2; no definite D call. The V gene lost 0 bases and the J gene lost 8 bases, with 10 bases spanning the gap. CDR1 LGHNA and CDR2 YNFKEQ come from the germline V gene. The CDR3 has 13 amino acids. CDR3 sequence reads: CASSQEDLWGYTF. The CDR3, as DNA: TGTGCCAGCAGCCAAGAAGACCTCTGGGGCTACACCTTC.

This clonotype appeared many times. The chain carries TRBV6-1 and TRBJ1-2; a weak D match, TRBD1 (5 bases). CDR3 length: 13 amino acids. Germline CDR1 reads MNHNS; CDR2 reads SASEGT. V gave up 8 bases and J gave up 2 bases, with 12 bases separating them. The CDR3 sequence: CASSLTGNYGYTF. The CDR3 DNA reads as TGTGCCAGCTCCCTCACAGGAAACTATGGCTACACCTTC.

This clonotype showed up many times. Here the CDR3 DNA reads TGTGCCAGCACCGCGGGACAGGGTTTTTTTGAGACCCAGTACTTC. Residues: CASTAGQGFFETQYF. The rearrangement joins TRBV6-1 to TRBJ2-5, with TRBD1 identical over 9 bases. CDR1 MNHNS and CDR2 SASEGT come from the germline V gene. The V gene end was trimmed by 7 bases and the J gene end by 5 bases; junction bases not matched to a gene: 11. The CDR3 spans 15 residues.

Ten or more counts support this clonotype. The genes are TRBV3-1 and TRBJ2-5; the match to TRBD2 covers 11 bases. J lost 13 bases, V lost 1 base, and 8 bases had no gene match. Germline V gene sequence: CDR1 LGHDT, CDR2 YNNKEL (reference sequence). The CDR3 consists of 14 residues. Written as DNA, the CDR3 is TGTGCCAGCAGCCAAGCCGAACTAGCGGGAGCCTCGTACTTC. Translation gives CASSQAELAGASYF.

The sample holds many counts of this clonotype. The chain employs TRBV7-3 and TRBJ1-1, with a tentative D call TRBD1 (5 bases). CDR3 length equals 13 residues. Germline V CDR1 and CDR2: SGHTA, FQGTGA. V was clipped by 1 base and J by 3 bases, with 6 bases between them. The DNA of the CDR3 is TGTGCCAGCAGCTTAAAGGGGCACACTGAAGCTTTCTTT. It encodes CASSLKGHTEAFF. The whole variable domain, filled in from reference TRBV7-3 and TRBJ1-1, reads GAGVSQTPSNKVTEKGKYVELRCDPISGHTALYWYRQSLGQGPEFLIYFQGTGAADDSGLPNDRFFAVRPEGSVSTLKIQRTERGDSAVYLCASSLKGHTEAFFGQGTRLTVV.

The CDR3: CSVGALGEVGEQYF. The DNA for the CDR3 is TGCAGCGTTGGGGCTCTGGGGGAGGTGGGCGAGCAGTACTTC. The chain recombines TRBV29-1 with TRBJ2-7; possible D gene TRBD2, 6 bases. Germline V lookup: CDR1 SQVTM, CDR2 ANQGSEA. The CDR3 is made up of 14 amino acids. The germline V and J ends were trimmed by 4 bases and 6 bases, with 19 bases remaining between them.

This clonotype was recorded a few times. Given a much more abundant clone one base away, this may be a read error. Given the absence of the conserved phenylalanine or tryptophan at the CDR3 end, a read error is likely. The rearrangement joins TRBV6-9 to TRBJ2-6, with D maybe TRBD2 (6 bases). Trimming removed 4 bases from V and 4 bases from J, with 17 bases in between. This CDR3 has 17 residues. Germline values: CDR1 MNHGY, CDR2 SVAAGI. The CDR3 region is CASSSSGGGPGANVLTL. The CDR3 bases are TGTGCCAGCAGTTCCTCCGGTGGAGGGCCCGGGGCCAACGTCCTGACTCTC.

This clonotype was counted at least ten times. The gene calls are TRBV11-3 and TRBJ1-6, with no clear D. Germline CDR1 and CDR2: SGHNT and YENEEA. There are 16 residues in the CDR3. Trimming shortened V by 1 base and J by 4 bases, and 11 bases separated the two germline ends. CDR3 nucleotide sequence: TGTGCCAGCAGCTTAGCTTCCTTACCGTATAATTCACCCCTCCACTTT. This gives the protein CASSLASLPYNSPLHF.

This clonotype was detected a few times. The rearrangement links TRBV7-9 to TRBJ2-7; 7 positions match TRBD2. Looked up from germline, CDR1 is SEHNR and CDR2 is FQNEAQ (reference sequence). The CDR3 runs to 17 residues. Losses at the gene ends were 5 bases for V and 1 base for J; bases not matched to a gene: 14. This CDR3 is CASSLTLCAGVSYEQYF. As DNA, the CDR3 is TGTGCCAGCAGCCTAACTCTCTGTGCGGGGGTATCCTACGAGCAGTACTTC.

This clonotype has a count of ten or more. The chain uses TRBV11-2 and TRBJ2-7, with 13 bases fitting TRBD2. Losses at the gene ends were 2 bases for V and 3 bases for J; bases not matched to a gene: 7. The CDR3 is 17 amino acids. Germline CDR1 and CDR2: SGHAT and FQNNGV. CDR3: CASSLTGGLAGNYEQYF. In DNA, the CDR3 is TGTGCCAGCAGCTTAACGGGGGGACTAGCGGGGAACTACGAGCAGTACTTC.

V gene TRBV11-2 combines with J gene TRBJ2-3; weak D call: TRBD1 (5 bases). V lost 5 bases to trimming and J lost 2 bases, with 11 bases between them. Germline lookup yields CDR1 SGHAT and CDR2 FQNNGV. The CDR3 totals 14 residues. The CDR3 region has the DNA TGTGCCAGCAGCCGCAGGGTTCTCACAGATACGCAGTATTTT. Translating gives CASSRRVLTDTQYF.

This clonotype has a count of ten or more. This chain connects TRBV20-1 to TRBJ2-5, with 10 bases aligning to TRBD1. The CDR3 totals 17 residues. The germline V gene encodes CDR1 DFQATT and CDR2 SNEGSKA (reference sequence). V lost 6 bases, J lost 4 bases, and 17 bases stayed unmatched. DNA of the CDR3: TGCAGTGCAGACAACCGGGACAGGGGAGGTGTAAGAGAGACCCAGTACTTC. Translated, it gives CSADNRDRGGVRETQYF.

V gene TRBV27 combines with J gene TRBJ2-1; D not certain. The CDR3 totals 12 residues. The V end was cut by 5 bases, the J end by 4 bases, with 6 bases between. CDR1 MNHEY and CDR2 SMNVEV come from the germline V gene (reference sequence). The CDR3 DNA follows: TGTGCCAGCAGTCCAAATTACAATGAGCAGTTCTTC. Encoded protein: CASSPNYNEQFF.

This clonotype came up a few times. V usage is TRBV28 and J usage is TRBJ1-5; TRBD1 is a possible D gene (5 bases). The V gene's germline CDR1 is MDHEN and CDR2 SYDVKM. The CDR3 is 13 amino acids. Trimming shortened V by 6 bases and J by 2 bases, and 8 bases separated the two germline ends. The CDR3 spells CASRRDGNQPQHF. CDR3 coding DNA: TGTGCCAGCAGGCGGGACGGCAATCAGCCCCAGCATTTT.

The CDR3 bases are TGTGCCAGCAGCTTAGATTCCAGCTCCTACGAGCAGTACTTC. Translation gives CASSLDSSSYEQYF. The chain employs TRBV11-2 and TRBJ2-7; no definite D call. The V gene lost 0 bases and the J gene lost 0 bases, with 6 bases spanning the gap. CDR1 and CDR2 from the germline V gene are SGHAT and FQNNGV. CDR3 size: 14 residues. Full variable domain (outside the CDR3, taken from reference TRBV11-2 and TRBJ2-7): EAGVAQSPRYKIIEKRQSVAFWCNPISGHATLYWYQQILGQGPKLLIQFQNNGVVDDSQLPKDRFSAERLKGVDSTLKIQPAKLEDSAVYLCASSLDSSSYEQYFGPGTRLTVT.

This clonotype has a handful of counts. A much larger clonotype is one base distant, so this may be a read error. The chain is built from TRBV2 and TRBJ1-2; D remains unclear. The CDR3 spans 16 residues. Germline values: CDR1 SNHLY, CDR2 FYNNEI. V was trimmed by 3 bases and J by 0 bases, leaving 14 bases between them. In DNA form, the CDR3 reads TGTGCCAGCAGTGACAGTCAGGCCCAAGCTAACTATGGCTACACCTTC. Amino acid sequence: CASSDSQAQANYGYTF.

This clonotype was counted at least ten times. The chain is built from TRBV6-1 and TRBJ1-2; maybe TRBD1 (5 bases). Germline assignment: CDR1 MNHNS and CDR2 SASEGT. The CDR3 totals 13 residues. V gave up 7 bases and J gave up 7 bases, with 16 bases separating them. The CDR3 sequence is CASTGYWEFGYTF. Written as DNA, the CDR3 is TGTGCCAGCACAGGGTATTGGGAGTTTGGCTACACCTTC.

This clonotype was picked up a small number of times. The genes are TRBV19 and TRBJ1-2, with a weak D call TRBD1 (6 bases). The ends were cut back, 5 bases at V and 8 bases at J, with 12 bases in the middle. In germline, CDR1 is LNHDA, CDR2 SQIVND (reference sequence). The CDR3 loop spans 12 amino acids. This chain's CDR3 is CASSPLGGGYTF. CDR3 in DNA: TGTGCCAGTAGTCCCCTGGGGGGCGGCTACACCTTC.